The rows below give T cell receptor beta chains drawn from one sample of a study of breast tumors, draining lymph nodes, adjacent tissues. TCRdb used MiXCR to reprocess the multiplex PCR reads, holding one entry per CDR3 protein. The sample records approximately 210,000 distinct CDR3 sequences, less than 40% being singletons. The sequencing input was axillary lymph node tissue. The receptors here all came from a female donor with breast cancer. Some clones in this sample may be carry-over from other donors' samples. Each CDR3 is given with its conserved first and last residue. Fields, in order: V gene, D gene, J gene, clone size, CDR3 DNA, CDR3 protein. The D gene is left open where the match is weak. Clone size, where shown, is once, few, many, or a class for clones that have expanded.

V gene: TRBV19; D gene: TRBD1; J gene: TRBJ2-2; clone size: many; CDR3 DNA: TGTGCCAGTACGGACAGGGGCTGGGCCGGGGAGCTGTTTTTT; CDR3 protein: CASTDRGWAGELFF
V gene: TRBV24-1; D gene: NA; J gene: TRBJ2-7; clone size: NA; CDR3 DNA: TGTGCTCCAGTGGGTGGGTTATCCGAGCAGTACTTC; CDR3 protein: CAPVGGLSEQYF
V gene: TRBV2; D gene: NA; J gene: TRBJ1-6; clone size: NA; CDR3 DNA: TGTGCCAGCAGGGGAGGACAGTCACCCCTCCACTTT; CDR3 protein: CASRGGQSPLHF
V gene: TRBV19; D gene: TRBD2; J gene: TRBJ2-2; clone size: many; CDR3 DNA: TGTGCCAGTAGCCCTAGCGGGGCCCTCACATCCGCCGGGGAGCTGTTTTTT; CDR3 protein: CASSPSGALTSAGELFF
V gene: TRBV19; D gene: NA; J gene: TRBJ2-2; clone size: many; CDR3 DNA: TGTGCCAGTAGTACGACCCGGACACCTAGGGGAACCGGGGAGCTGTTTTTT; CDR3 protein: CASSTTRTPRGTGELFF
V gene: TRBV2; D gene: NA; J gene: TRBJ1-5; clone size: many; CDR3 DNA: TGTGCCAGCAGTGAAGCGCTCCGGGGGCGCAAACAGCCCCAGCATTTT; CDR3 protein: CASSEALRGRKQPQHF
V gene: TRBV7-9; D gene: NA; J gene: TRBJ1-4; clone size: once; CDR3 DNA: TGTGCCAGCAGCTTATCTTCGGCCTTCTCGAGTGAAAAACTGTTTTTT; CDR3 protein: CASSLSSAFSSEKLFF
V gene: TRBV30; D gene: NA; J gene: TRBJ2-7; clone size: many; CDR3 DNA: TGTGCCTCAAACACCGGGGGAACGGAGTACTTC; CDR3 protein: CASNTGGTEYF
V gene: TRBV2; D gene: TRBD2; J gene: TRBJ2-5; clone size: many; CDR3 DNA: TGTGCCAGCATCGTAAGGCGGGGGGCGTGGGAGACCCAGTACTTC; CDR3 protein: CASIVRRGAWETQYF
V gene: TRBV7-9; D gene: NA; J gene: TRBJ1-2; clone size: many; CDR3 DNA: TGTGCCAGCAGCTCCGTGGAGGGTGGCTACACCTTC; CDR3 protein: CASSSVEGGYTF
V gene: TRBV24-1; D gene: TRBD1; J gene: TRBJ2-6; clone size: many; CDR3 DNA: TGTGCCACCAGTGAGAGCCGGGACAGGGGCTTTGGGGCCAACGTCCTGACTTTC; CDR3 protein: CATSESRDRGFGANVLTF
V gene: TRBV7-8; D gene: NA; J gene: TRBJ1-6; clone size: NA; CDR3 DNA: TGTGCCAGCAGCCCGGGCCCAGACAGAGGGGTAATGGGTTCACCCCTCCACTTT; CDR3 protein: CASSPGPDRGVMGSPLHF
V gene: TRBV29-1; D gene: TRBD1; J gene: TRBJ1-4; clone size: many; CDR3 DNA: TGCAGCGTCCTCGGGTACAGGGGAGATGAAAAACTGTTTTTT; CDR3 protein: CSVLGYRGDEKLFF
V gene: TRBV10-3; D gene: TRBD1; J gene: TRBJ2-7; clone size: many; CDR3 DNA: TGTGCCATCAGTCCCAGGGGGTACGAGCAGTACTTC; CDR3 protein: CAISPRGYEQYF
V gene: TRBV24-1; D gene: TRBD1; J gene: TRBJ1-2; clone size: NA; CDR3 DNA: TGTGCCACCAGTGCTAGAACGGGACAGTCCATAGGGGGCTACACCTTC; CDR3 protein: CATSARTGQSIGGYTF
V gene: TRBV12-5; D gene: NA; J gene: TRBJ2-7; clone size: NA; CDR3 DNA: TGTGCCAGTTCCAACCGGGACACCTACTACGAGCAGTACTTC; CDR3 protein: CASSNRDTYYEQYF
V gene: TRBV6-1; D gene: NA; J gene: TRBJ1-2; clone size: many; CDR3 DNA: TGTGCCAGCAGTGAAGTAACCCTAAACCCCCATGGCTACACCTTC; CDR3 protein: CASSEVTLNPHGYTF
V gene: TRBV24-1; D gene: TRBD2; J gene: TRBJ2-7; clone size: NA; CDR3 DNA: TGTGCCAGCAACTTTGGGACTAGCAACGAAGCAACTAGTTGGGAGCAGTACTTC; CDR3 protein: CASNFGTSNEATSWEQYF
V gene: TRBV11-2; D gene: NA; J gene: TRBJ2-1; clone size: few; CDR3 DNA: TGTGCCAGCAGCCAGCCTGGTGTGAGCTCCTACAATGAGCAGTTCTTC; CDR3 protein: CASSQPGVSSYNEQFF
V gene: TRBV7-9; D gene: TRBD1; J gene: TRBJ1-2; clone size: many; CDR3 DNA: TGTGCCAGCAGCTTAGTATTTGGGACAGGCGGTACCACCTTC; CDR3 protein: CASSLVFGTGGTTF
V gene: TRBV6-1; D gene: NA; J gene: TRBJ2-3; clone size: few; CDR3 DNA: TGTGCCAGCAGTTTTCAGGGGCGGACAGATACGCAGTATTTT; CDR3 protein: CASSFQGRTDTQYF
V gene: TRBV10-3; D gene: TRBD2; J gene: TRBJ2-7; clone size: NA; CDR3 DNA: TGTGCCATCAGTGAGATAAGCGGGAGAAGGTACGAGCAGTACTTC; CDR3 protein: CAISEISGRRYEQYF
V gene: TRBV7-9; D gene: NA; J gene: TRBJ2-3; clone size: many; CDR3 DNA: TGTGCCAGCAGCTTAGCTCGGTTCGCTAGCCTGGGTCGGGGGACGCAGTATTTT; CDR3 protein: CASSLARFASLGRGTQYF
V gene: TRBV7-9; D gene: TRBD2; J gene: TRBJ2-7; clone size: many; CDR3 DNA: TGTGCCAGCAGCCCCCCCCTAGCGGGGACCTACGAGCAGTACTTC; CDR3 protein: CASSPPLAGTYEQYF
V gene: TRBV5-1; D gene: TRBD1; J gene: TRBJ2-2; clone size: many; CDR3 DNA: TGCGCCAGCAACGGACAGGGGAACACCGGGGAGCTGTTTTTT; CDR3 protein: CASNGQGNTGELFF
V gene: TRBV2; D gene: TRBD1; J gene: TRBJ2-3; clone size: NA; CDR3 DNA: TGTGCCAGCAGCCCGGACAGGGACGGCACAGATACGCAGTATTTT; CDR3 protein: CASSPDRDGTDTQYF
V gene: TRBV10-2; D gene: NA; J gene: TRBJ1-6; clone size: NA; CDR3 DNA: TGCCCCCGCAGTGACCACGGGCTCCACTTT; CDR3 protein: CPRSDHGLHF
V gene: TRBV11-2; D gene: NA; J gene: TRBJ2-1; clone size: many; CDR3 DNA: TGTGCCAGCAGCTCCGGAATGGCGGGTGCGGTTGAGCAGTTCTTC; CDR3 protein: CASSSGMAGAVEQFF
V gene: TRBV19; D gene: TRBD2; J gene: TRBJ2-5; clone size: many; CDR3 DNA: TGTGCCAGTAGTTTGGTAGCGGGACGCCAAGAGACCCAGTACTTC; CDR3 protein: CASSLVAGRQETQYF
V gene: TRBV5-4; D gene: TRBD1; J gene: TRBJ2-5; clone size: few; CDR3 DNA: TGTGCCAGCAGCTTGGAGACAGGGCTAGGGGAGACCCAGTACTTC; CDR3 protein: CASSLETGLGETQYF
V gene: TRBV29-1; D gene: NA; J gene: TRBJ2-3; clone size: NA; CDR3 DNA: TGCAGCGGCAGCAGCACAGATACGCAGTATTTT; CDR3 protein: CSGSSTDTQYF
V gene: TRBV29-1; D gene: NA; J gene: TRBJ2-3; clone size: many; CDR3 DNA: TGCAGCGGAGGACAGATTCTCACAGATACGCAGTATTTT; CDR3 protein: CSGGQILTDTQYF
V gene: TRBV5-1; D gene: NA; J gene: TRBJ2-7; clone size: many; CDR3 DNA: TGCGCCAGCAGCTTGGGACTAGGAGACTACGAGCAGTACTTC; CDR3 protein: CASSLGLGDYEQYF
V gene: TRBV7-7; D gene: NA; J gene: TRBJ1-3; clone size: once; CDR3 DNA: TGTGCCAGCAGCTTAGGGGGACGGGTGAACACCATATATTTT; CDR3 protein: CASSLGGRVNTIYF
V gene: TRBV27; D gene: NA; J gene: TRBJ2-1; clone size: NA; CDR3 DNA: TGTGCCAGCAGTGTCCTTGCCGGATACAATGAGCAGTTCTTC; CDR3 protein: CASSVLAGYNEQFF
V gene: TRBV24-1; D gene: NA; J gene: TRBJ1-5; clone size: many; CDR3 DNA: TGTGCCACCAGTGGGACGGAATGGGGTCAGCCCCAGCATTTT; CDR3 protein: CATSGTEWGQPQHF
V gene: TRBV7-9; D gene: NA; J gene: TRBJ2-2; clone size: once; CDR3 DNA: TGTGCCAGCAGCCACGGGGGGCGAAACACCGGGGAGCTGCTTTTT; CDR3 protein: CASSHGGRNTGELLF